This TCR beta chain was sequenced for a study of T cell responses to AZD1222 COVID-19 vaccine. The protocol was immunoSEQ multiplex PCR, while the TCRdb copy is restricted to in-frame clones and leaves out a portion. The table shows fewer than 200,000 clones, with 85% to 90% occurring only once. V shed 2 bases and J 3 bases; nucleotides not matched to a gene: 1. The CDR3 extends over 14 amino acids. Germline lookup yields CDR1 MNHEY and CDR2 SVGAGI. Worth noting for this clone: What it binds is not known.

Study conclusions and caveats: Donors were largely white British and mainly female; clonal diversity was possibly underestimated.

Sample: peripheral blood, taken on day 0 of AZD1222 vaccination. This rearrangement joins TRBV6-5 to TRBJ1-1, with 9 positions matching TRBD1. The source of this sequence is an adult in good health. The CDR3 region is CASSYDRGDTEAFF. The CDR3 DNA follows: TGTGCCAGCAGTTACGACAGGGGGGACACTGAAGCTTTCTTT.